The rows below give T cell receptor beta chains drawn from one sample of a study of cytomegalovirus exposure and HLA in healthy donors. Sequenced by immunoSEQ multiplex PCR; TCRdb stores in-frame clones only, minus some. The sample lists 140,000 to 150,000 clones, about 79% occurring once. The sample comprised PBMCs. Source of these receptors: a woman in her twenties or thirties in good health and CMV-seronegative. The CDR3 runs from the conserved cysteine through the conserved F or W. D genes are given only for firm matches. Rows give clone size only sometimes, using once, few, many, or a class for an expanded clone.

size,J,V,D,DNA,CDR3
-,TRBJ1-3,TRBV11-2,-,TGTGCCAGCAGAATTTCAGGGGAGCTGTACTCTGGAAACACCATATATTTT,CASRISGELYSGNTIYF
-,TRBJ1-1,TRBV2,-,TGTGCCAGCAGGAGAGAGAAGAACACTGAAGCTTTCTTT,CASRREKNTEAFF
-,TRBJ1-1,TRBV7-7,-,TGTGCTAGCAGCCCCATTCCGGGAGCTGAAGCTTTCTTT,CASSPIPGAEAFF
-,TRBJ1-1,TRBV19,TRBD1,TGTGCCAGTAGTGACATCAAGACAGGGCCCACTGAAGCTTTCTTT,CASSDIKTGPTEAFF
-,TRBJ1-2,TRBV27,-,TGTGCCAGCGGTGGGGGGTTAGGTAACTATGGCTACACCTTC,CASGGGLGNYGYTF
-,TRBJ1-2,TRBV19,-,TGTGCCAGTAGTCGTGAGGGTCAGGGCTACACCTTC,CASSREGQGYTF
few,TRBJ2-1,TRBV2,TRBD1,TGTGCCAGCAGTCCCGCCGACAGGGGTTACAATGAGCAGTTCTTC,CASSPADRGYNEQFF
-,TRBJ2-2,TRBV27,TRBD2,TGTGCCACCCGACTAGCGGGGGGGCCCGGGGAGCTGTTTTTT,CATRLAGGPGELFF
-,TRBJ1-2,TRBV6-5,-,TGTGCCAGCAGTTTCGGACAAGACATATATGGCTACACCTTC,CASSFGQDIYGYTF
few,TRBJ1-1,TRBV19,-,TGTGGCACGAAGCAGGGGTCGGGAACTGAAGCTTTCTTT,CGTKQGSGTEAFF
few,TRBJ2-7,TRBV25-1,-,TGTGCCAGCAGCCCCCCTCAGTCCTACGAGCAGTACTTC,CASSPPQSYEQYF
-,TRBJ1-1,TRBV6-6,-,TGTGCCAGCAGTTACGACGGCGGGGCTGAAGCTTTCTTT,CASSYDGGAEAFF
-,TRBJ1-1,TRBV5-6,-,TGTGCCAGCAGCCATGAAAATACAGGGAGCCCTGAAGCTTTCTTT,CASSHENTGSPEAFF
once,TRBJ2-5,TRBV5-6,TRBD1,TGTGCCAGCAGCTTCAGGGGGCGGCAAGAGACCCAGTACTTC,CASSFRGRQETQYF
-,TRBJ2-7,TRBV9,-,TGTGCCAGCAGCGTAGGAGGGAACCCCTCCTACGAGCAGTACTTC,CASSVGGNPSYEQYF
-,TRBJ1-3,TRBV5-1,TRBD1,TGCGCCAGCAGCTCACGGACAGGGGGGTTCGGAAACACCATATATTTT,CASSSRTGGFGNTIYF
few,TRBJ1-6,TRBV2,-,TGTGCCAGCAGTCGTCTAGGGGAGGAATCACCCCTCCACTTT,CASSRLGEESPLHF
-,TRBJ1-5,TRBV9,-,TGTGCCAGCAGCGTAGGAATTGGGGCCGAAGGTCAGCCCCAGCATTTT,CASSVGIGAEGQPQHF
-,TRBJ1-5,TRBV30,-,TGTGCCTGGAGCTTAGGGGGGGGCGGACAGCCCCAGCATTTT,CAWSLGGGGQPQHF
once,TRBJ1-4,TRBV19,TRBD1,TGTGCCAGTAGGTCTTCCGGGACAGGGAACGAAAAACTGTTTTTT,CASRSSGTGNEKLFF
-,TRBJ2-5,TRBV7-2,TRBD2,TGTGCCAGCAGCTTAGGGGCTAGCGGAGGGGAGACCCAGTACTTC,CASSLGASGGETQYF
few,TRBJ1-6,TRBV5-1,TRBD1,TGCGCCAGCAGCTTGACAGGGGTCAATTCACCCCTCCACTTT,CASSLTGVNSPLHF
-,TRBJ1-2,TRBV5-4,TRBD1,TGTGCCAGCAGCTGGACGGGACAGGGACCTTATGGCTACACCTTC,CASSWTGQGPYGYTF
-,TRBJ1-4,TRBV28,TRBD1,TGTGCCAGCAGTCTCACACAGGGGCGAGGGAAACTGTTTTTT,CASSLTQGRGKLFF
once,TRBJ1-3,TRBV29-1,-,TGCAGCGTTGAAGATGGGGCACGAACAGGAAACACCATATATTTT,CSVEDGARTGNTIYF
-,TRBJ2-7,TRBV5-1,TRBD2,TGCGCCAGCAGCCTAACAGTGGCGGGGGCCTACGAGCAGTACTTC,CASSLTVAGAYEQYF
few,TRBJ2-7,TRBV9,-,TGTGCCAGCAGCCCAGGGAGGGGGGGCTACCACGAGCAGTACTTC,CASSPGRGGYHEQYF
-,TRBJ2-1,TRBV9,TRBD1,TGTGCCAGCAGCGTTGGACAGGGCATTTTCAATGAGCAGTTCTTC,CASSVGQGIFNEQFF
few,TRBJ1-5,TRBV6-5,-,TGTGCCAGCAGTTCTACGAGGCAGCCCCAGCATTTT,CASSSTRQPQHF
-,TRBJ2-5,TRBV6-1,TRBD2,TGTGCCAGCAGTGAGAGACCGGGGGGGGGCACAATACGAAGGACCCAGTACTTC,CASSERPGGGTIRRTQYF
-,TRBJ2-3,TRBV7-2,-,TGTGCCAGCAGACTTCTGGTGGGCAGGGTGGGGACAGATACGCAGTATTTT,CASRLLVGRVGTDTQYF
-,TRBJ2-7,TRBV11-2,TRBD2,TGTGCCAGCAGCTTAGGACTAGCGGGGATCTACGAGAAGTACTTC,CASSLGLAGIYEKYF
once,TRBJ2-5,TRBV7-2,-,TGTGCCAGCAGCTCAGTTGAGGGTAGCGAGGAGGGTCAAGAGACCCAGTACTTC,CASSSVEGSEEGQETQYF
-,TRBJ1-2,TRBV19,-,TGTGCCAGTACCGATTGGGGGGGCCGTAAGGACGGCTACACCTTC,CASTDWGGRKDGYTF
-,TRBJ1-2,TRBV27,-,TGTGCCAGCAGTTTATCCGGCCCGGGAGCTTATGGCTACACCTTC,CASSLSGPGAYGYTF
-,TRBJ1-5,TRBV4-1,TRBD1,TGCGCCAGCAGCCAAGGGCAGGGGGGAGATCAGCCCCAGCATTTT,CASSQGQGGDQPQHF